Here is one T cell receptor (beta chain) with its context. The antigen is unknown. This record comes from a study of cytomegalovirus exposure and HLA in healthy donors. Study-wide results and limits: The study listed 150 to 200 cytomegalovirus-associated TCR beta chains.

CDR3 length: 15 residues. The V and J ends lost 6 bases and 6 bases respectively, with 21 bases between them. From germline, CDR1 is MNHEY and CDR2 SVGAGI. Assay used: immunoSEQ multiplex PCR; TCRdb lists only in-frame clones, some missing. Altogether roughly 150,000 clones are present, approximately 89% being singletons, with the ten largest covering 0.6% to 0.85%. The J gene is TRBJ2-7, the V gene TRBV6-5; weak D call: TRBD1 (7 bases). The source is a man between 18 and 35 years old in good health and CMV-seronegative. The sample taken for sequencing was PBMCs. CDR3 DNA sequence: TGTGCCAGCAGGGGCGAGCCCCGGGGGACAGTCGAGCAGTACTTC. Residues: CASRGEPRGTVEQYF.